Below are 26 T cell receptor beta chains sequenced from a single sample in a study of untreated major depressive disorder. Whole-study findings and limits: CD4+ T cells from depressed patients used TRBV05-01 (Vbeta 5.1) more often than controls.

These receptors lack a known antigen. TCRdb keeps only in-frame clones here, not all; method: immunoSEQ multiplex PCR. The profile shows about 25,000 clones, about 91% of them singletons. Sequences were obtained from CD4+ T cells from PBMCs. The receptors stem from a woman in her thirties with major depressive disorder.

V gene TRBV29-1 combines with J gene TRBJ1-2; perhaps TRBD1 as D (6 bases). The germline V gene encodes CDR1 SQVTM and CDR2 ANQGSEA. This CDR3 comprises 13 residues. V gave up 5 bases and J gave up 3 bases, with 13 bases separating them. This CDR3 reads CSVTLTGYYGYTF. CDR3 nucleotide sequence: TGCAGCGTTACCCTGACAGGCTACTATGGCTACACCTTC.

The V and J genes are TRBV6-1 and TRBJ2-4; D might be TRBD1 or TRBD2, each matching 5 bases. The V and J ends lost 3 bases and 0 bases respectively, with 9 bases between them. This CDR3 spans 15 amino acids. Per germline, CDR1 MNHNS and CDR2 SASEGT. For the CDR3, the DNA is TGTGCCAGCAGTGATACGGGGCTAGCCAAAAACATTCAGTACTTC. Translating gives CASSDTGLAKNIQYF.

The chain carries TRBV5-4 and TRBJ2-7; D is possibly TRBD2 (5 bases). The germline V gene encodes CDR1 SGHNT and CDR2 YYREEE (reference sequence). V shed 3 bases and J shed 0 bases, with 10 bases lying between them. This CDR3 contains 14 residues. Here the CDR3 reads CASSSDFSSYEQYF. DNA of the CDR3: TGTGCCAGCAGCTCGGACTTCAGCTCCTACGAGCAGTACTTC.

The V and J genes are TRBV7-9 and TRBJ2-3; D is uncertain. Trimming left V 1 base short and J 8 bases short, with 13 bases between. The CDR3 extends over 14 amino acids. CDR1 is SEHNR and CDR2 is FQNEAQ in the germline V gene (reference sequence). CDR3 in DNA: TGTGCCAGCAGCTTAGGTCCCGGGCAAGGTACGCAGTATTTT. Its protein product is CASSLGPGQGTQYF. The variable domain in full, completed from reference TRBV7-9 and TRBJ2-3, reads DTGVSQNPRHKITKRGQNVTFRCDPISEHNRLYWYRQTLGQGPEFLTYFQNEAQLEKSRLLSDRFSAERPKGSFSTLEIQRTEQGDSAMYLCASSLGPGQGTQYFGPGTRLTVL.

J is TRBJ2-1 and V is TRBV6-5; weak D call: TRBD2 (5 bases). The CDR3 is 14 residues long. In germline, CDR1 is MNHEY, CDR2 SVGAGI. Trimming left V 5 bases short and J 6 bases short, with 14 bases between. CDR3 nucleotides: TGTGCCAGCAGTAAGACACTCACTAGCAATGAGCAGTTCTTC. Translated: CASSKTLTSNEQFF.

This clone has only a few counts. The chain carries TRBV11-1 and TRBJ1-5; D not resolved. The CDR3 is 13 amino acids. The germline V and J ends were trimmed by 2 bases and 5 bases, with 7 bases remaining between them. CDR1 is SGHAT and CDR2 is FQDESV in the germline V gene (reference sequence). CDR3 in amino acids: CASSLNNDQPQHF. CDR3 nucleotide sequence: TGTGCCAGCAGCTTAAATAACGATCAGCCCCAGCATTTT.

The rearrangement uses TRBV28 and TRBJ2-5; 10 bases agree with TRBD1. The germline gives CDR1 MDHEN, CDR2 SYDVKM. This CDR3 is 12 amino acids long. The trim removed 7 bases at V and 6 bases at J, leaving 2 bases unmatched. CDR3: CASMTGGKTQYF. The CDR3 region has the DNA TGTGCCAGCATGACAGGGGGCAAGACCCAGTACTTC.

The chain is built from TRBV19 and TRBJ2-2; D remains unclear. This CDR3 is built from 15 residues. The ends were cut back, 7 bases at V and 4 bases at J, with 16 bases in the middle. CDR1 and CDR2 from the germline V gene are LNHDA and SQIVND (reference sequence). CDR3 sequence reads: CASTARQMGTGELFF. CDR3 bases: TGTGCCAGTACCGCGCGGCAGATGGGCACCGGGGAGCTGTTTTTT.

This chain uses TRBV4-2 with TRBJ2-1; 8 nucleotides match TRBD2. This CDR3 is built from 15 residues. The V and J ends lost 1 base and 8 bases, in that order; junction bases with no gene match: 7. Germline CDR1 and CDR2: LGHNA and YNFKEQ. CDR3 nucleotide sequence: TGTGCCAGCAGCCAAGCGGGAGGGCCTCCCGATGAGCAGTTCTTC. Amino acid sequence: CASSQAGGPPDEQFF.

The chain is built from TRBV28 and TRBJ2-7; the D is unclear. From germline, CDR1 is MDHEN and CDR2 SYDVKM. The CDR3 covers 13 residues. Trimming removed 2 bases from V and 2 bases from J, with 7 bases in between. The CDR3 DNA follows: TGTGCCAGCAGTTTACATGTCCCCTACGAGCAGTACTTC. It encodes CASSLHVPYEQYF.

This clone was seen once. The rearrangement links TRBV10-3 to TRBJ1-1; D remains unclear. V lost 10 bases and J lost 3, with 18 bases in between. Looked up from germline, CDR1 is ENHRY and CDR2 is SYGVKD. This CDR3 spans 14 amino acids. Here the CDR3 DNA reads TGTGCCAGCACCTCGACACCGTTGGACACTGAAGCTTTCTTT. Translated, it gives CASTSTPLDTEAFF.

CDR3 sequence: CASSTRLAGAYNEQFF. CDR3 nucleotide sequence: TGTGCCAGTAGTACCCGACTAGCGGGAGCCTACAATGAGCAGTTCTTC. The V call is TRBV19, the J call TRBJ2-1; 12 bases fit TRBD2. The CDR3 has 16 residues. Germline V gene data show CDR1 as LNHDA and CDR2 as SQIVND (reference sequence). With 4 bases clipped from V and 2 bases from J, the junction kept 3 bases outside the gene matches.

The gene calls are TRBV27 and TRBJ2-7; unclear D gene. The CDR3 runs to 12 residues. Deletions cut 5 bases from V and 6 bases from J, with 11 bases between. Germline CDR1 is MNHEY and CDR2 is SMNVEV (reference sequence). CDR3 bases: TGTGCCAGCAGTGGACGGAGTTTCGAGCAGTACTTC. Translation gives CASSGRSFEQYF.

This chain connects TRBV7-2 to TRBJ1-4; D is undetermined. The V and J ends lost 2 bases and 0 bases respectively, with 10 bases between them. Germline CDR1 reads SGHTA; CDR2 reads FQGNSA. The CDR3 sequence is 16 residues long. The CDR3 DNA sequence: TGTGCCAGCAGCTTACGACAAAGTGCAACTAATGAAAAACTGTTTTTT. Its translation is CASSLRQSATNEKLFF.

The rearrangement links TRBV5-6 to TRBJ2-7; D call uncertain. The CDR3 is made up of 15 amino acids. V was cut by 2 bases and J by 0 bases, with 12 bases left in between. In germline, CDR1 is SGHDT, CDR2 YYEEEE. The CDR3 DNA reads TGTGCCAGCAGCTTTTTGATAGGGAACTCCTACGAGCAGTACTTC. Its translation is CASSFLIGNSYEQYF.

This chain connects TRBV4-1 to TRBJ1-2; TRBD1 aligns across 9 bases. The germline CDR1 and CDR2 sequences are MGHRA and YSYEKL. Trimming took 0 bases from V and 8 from J; bases not matched to a gene: 10. The CDR3 loop spans 16 amino acids. The CDR3 DNA reads TGCGCCAGCAGCCAAGACCGGGGGGGGACAGGGAACGGCTACACCTTC. Protein sequence: CASSQDRGGTGNGYTF.

The chain joins TRBV9 to TRBJ2-7; perhaps D is TRBD1 or TRBD2 (6 bases each). The V gene's germline CDR1 is SGDLS and CDR2 YYNGEE. CDR3 length equals 19 residues. The germline V and J ends were trimmed by 2 bases and 7 bases, with 31 bases remaining between them. This CDR3 is CASSVDRREPRPQTTEQYF. In DNA form, the CDR3 reads TGTGCCAGCAGCGTCGACAGGCGGGAACCCCGACCTCAAACTACGGAGCAGTACTTC.

This clone was observed a few times. The J gene is TRBJ2-7, the V gene TRBV14; no clear D gene. V lost 1 base to trimming and J lost 0 bases, with 10 bases between them. Germline CDR1 is SGHDN and CDR2 is FVKESK. The CDR3 runs to 15 residues. The CDR3 sequence is CASSQGRRYSYEQYF. For the CDR3, the DNA is TGTGCCAGCAGCCAAGGACGTAGGTACTCCTACGAGCAGTACTTC.

This clone was counted a single time. The chain carries TRBV5-1 and TRBJ1-5, with D perhaps TRBD1 (5 bases). Germline V CDR1 and CDR2: SGHRS, YFSETQ. The CDR3 spans 14 residues. The V gene lost 4 bases and the J gene lost 4 bases, with 12 bases spanning the gap. In DNA form, the CDR3 reads TGCGCCAGCAGCCCTGGGGCCCCGAATCAGCCCCAGCATTTT. Translation: CASSPGAPNQPQHF.

In this sample, this clone turned up a few times. The chain couples TRBV18 to TRBJ2-1; TRBD2 aligns across 7 bases. The CDR3 is 16 residues long. Germline CDR1 reads KGHSH; CDR2 reads LQKENI. J lost 3 bases, V lost 3 bases, and 8 bases had no gene match. The DNA for the CDR3 is TGTGCCAGCTCACCCTTCGGAAGCGGGAACTACAATGAGCAGTTCTTC. This gives the protein CASSPFGSGNYNEQFF.

V and J are TRBV5-6 and TRBJ2-6; 7 bases are a match to TRBD1. V trimming: 0 bases; J trimming: 0 bases; junction bases outside the gene matches: 9. Germline V gene lookup returns CDR1 SGHDT and CDR2 YYEEEE. The CDR3 contains 19 residues. This CDR3 is CASSLAGGQVYSGANVLTF. The CDR3 DNA reads TGTGCCAGCAGCTTGGCCGGAGGACAGGTGTACTCTGGGGCCAACGTCCTGACTTTC. Variable domain in full (rest from reference TRBV5-6 and TRBJ2-6): DAGVTQSPTHLIKTRGQQVTLRCSPKSGHDTVSWYQQALGQGPQFIFQYYEEEERQRGNFPDRFSGHQFPNYSSELNVNALLLGDSALYLCASSLAGGQVYSGANVLTFGAGSRLTVL.

This clone was counted a few times. The rearrangement joins TRBV18 to TRBJ2-7; 7 nucleotides line up with TRBD1. The CDR3 loop spans 14 amino acids. Germline values: CDR1 KGHSH, CDR2 LQKENI. V shed 0 bases and J 3 bases; nucleotides not matched to a gene: 2. The CDR3 reads CASSPPGQFYEQYF. The CDR3 bases are TGTGCCAGCTCACCACCGGGACAGTTCTACGAGCAGTACTTC.

By share of the sample, this clone is medium-sized. The V and J genes are TRBV5-1 and TRBJ2-7, with D maybe TRBD1 (5 bases). V gave up 5 bases and J gave up 4 bases, with 22 bases separating them. The CDR3 loop spans 16 amino acids. Per the germline V gene, CDR1 is SGHRS and CDR2 is YFSETQ. The CDR3 sequence: CASREGYRGSSYEQYF. The CDR3 region has the DNA TGCGCCAGCAGGGAAGGGTATAGGGGCTCGTCGTACGAGCAGTACTTC.

This clone has only one observation. The rearrangement links TRBV7-9 to TRBJ1-6, with no clear D. This CDR3 region has 13 residues. The germline gives CDR1 SEHNR, CDR2 FQNEAQ (reference sequence). Trimming removed 5 bases at V and 9 bases at J, with 11 bases between. The CDR3 DNA is TGTGCCAGCAGCGGGAGGTTGCGTTCACCCCTCCACTTT. Translating it yields CASSGRLRSPLHF.

The V and J genes are TRBV18 and TRBJ1-6; D unclear. CDR3 length: 16 amino acids. Germline CDR1 KGHSH, CDR2 LQKENI. The ends were cut back, 2 bases at V and 0 bases at J, with 8 bases in the middle. The CDR3 region is CASSPNSLSYNSPLHF. In DNA, the CDR3 is TGTGCCAGCTCACCAAACAGCCTCTCCTATAATTCACCCCTCCACTTT.

The chain employs TRBV6-4 and TRBJ2-3; tentatively, D is TRBD2 (6 bases). Between the trimmed V and J ends, which lost 3 bases and 0 bases, there was a span of 10 bases. The CDR3 spans 15 residues. Per germline, CDR1 MRHNA and CDR2 SNTAGT. The CDR3 here is CASSEQGTSTDTQYF. The CDR3 DNA reads TGTGCCAGCAGTGAGCAAGGGACTAGCACAGATACGCAGTATTTT.